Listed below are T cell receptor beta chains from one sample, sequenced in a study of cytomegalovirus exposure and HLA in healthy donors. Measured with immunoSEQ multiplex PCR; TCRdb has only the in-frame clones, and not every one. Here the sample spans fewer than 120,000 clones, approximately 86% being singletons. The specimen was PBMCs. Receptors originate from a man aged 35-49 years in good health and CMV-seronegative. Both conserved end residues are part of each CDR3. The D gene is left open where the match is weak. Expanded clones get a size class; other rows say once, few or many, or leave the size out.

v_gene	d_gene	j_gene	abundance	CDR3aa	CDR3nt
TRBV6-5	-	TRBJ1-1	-	CASSGGTVAFF	TGTGCCAGCAGCGGTGGGACTGTGGCTTTCTTT
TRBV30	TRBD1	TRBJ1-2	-	CAWREDRAYYGYTF	TGTGCCTGGAGAGAGGACAGGGCGTACTATGGCTACACCTTC
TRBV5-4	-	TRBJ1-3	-	CASSFTGSSGNTIYF	TGTGCCAGCAGTTTTACAGGAAGCTCTGGAAACACCATATATTTT
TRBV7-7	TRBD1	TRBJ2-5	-	CASSPGTGEETQYF	TGTGCCAGCAGCCCCGGGACAGGGGAAGAGACCCAGTACTTC
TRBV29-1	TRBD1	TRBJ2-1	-	CSVYADRDEQFF	TGCAGCGTATATGCGGACAGGGATGAGCAGTTCTTC
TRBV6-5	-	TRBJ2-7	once	CASSYSAYYEQYF	TGTGCCAGCAGTTACTCGGCTTACTACGAGCAGTACTTC
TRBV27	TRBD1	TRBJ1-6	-	CASSPTGVGADSPLHF	TGTGCCAGCAGCCCGACAGGGGTTGGGGCAGATTCACCCCTCCACTTT
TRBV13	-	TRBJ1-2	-	CATHLGAKYGYTF	TGTGCCACCCACTTGGGGGCGAAATATGGCTACACCTTC
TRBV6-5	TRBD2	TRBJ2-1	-	CASSSSGGFYNEQFF	TGTGCCAGCAGCTCTAGCGGGGGATTTTACAATGAGCAGTTCTTC
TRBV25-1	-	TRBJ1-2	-	CASSVASSDYGYTF	TGTGCCAGCAGTGTGGCAAGTTCCGACTATGGCTACACCTTC
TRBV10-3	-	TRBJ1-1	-	CATTLDNTEAFF	TGTGCCACGACCCTAGATAACACTGAAGCTTTCTTT
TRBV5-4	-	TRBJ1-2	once	CASSLDTLLSYTF	TGTGCCAGCAGCTTGGACACCCTGTTGAGCTACACCTTC
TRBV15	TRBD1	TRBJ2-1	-	CATSRDGDRGRGTYNEQFF	TGTGCCACCAGCAGAGATGGGGACAGGGGGCGCGGGACCTACAATGAGCAGTTCTTC
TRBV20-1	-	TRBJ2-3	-	CSAGPGDTQYF	TGCAGTGCTGGTCCCGGGGATACGCAGTATTTT
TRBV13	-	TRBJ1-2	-	CASSSQGSYGYTF	TGTGCCAGCAGCTCTCAGGGGTCCTATGGCTACACCTTC
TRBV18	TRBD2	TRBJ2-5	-	CASSPPRGGAKTQYF	TGTGCCAGCTCACCACCCCGCGGGGGGGCAAAGACCCAGTACTTC
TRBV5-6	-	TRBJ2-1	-	CASSPPGAATYNEQFF	TGTGCCAGCAGCCCCCCAGGGGCCGCCACCTACAATGAGCAGTTCTTC
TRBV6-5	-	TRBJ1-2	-	CASSRSPPSGYTF	TGTGCCAGCAGCCGGTCCCCTCCAAGTGGCTACACCTTC
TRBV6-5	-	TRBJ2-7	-	CASTKRGSYEQYF	TGTGCCAGCACCAAACGGGGCTCCTACGAGCAGTACTTC
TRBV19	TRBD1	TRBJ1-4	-	CATTDRGDEKLFF	TGTGCCACCACGGACAGGGGGGATGAAAAACTGTTTTTT